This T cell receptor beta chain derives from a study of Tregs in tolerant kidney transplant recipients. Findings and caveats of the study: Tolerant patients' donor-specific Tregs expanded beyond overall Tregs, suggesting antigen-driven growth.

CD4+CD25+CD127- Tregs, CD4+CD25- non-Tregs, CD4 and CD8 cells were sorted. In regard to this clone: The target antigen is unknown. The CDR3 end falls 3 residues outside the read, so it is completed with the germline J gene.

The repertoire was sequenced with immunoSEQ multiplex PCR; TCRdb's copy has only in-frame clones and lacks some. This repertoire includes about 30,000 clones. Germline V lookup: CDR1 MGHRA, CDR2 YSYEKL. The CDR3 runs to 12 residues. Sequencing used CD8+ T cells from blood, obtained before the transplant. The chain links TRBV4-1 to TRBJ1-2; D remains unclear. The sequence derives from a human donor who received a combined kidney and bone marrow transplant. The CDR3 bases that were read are TGCGCCAGCAGCCAAGATAGTCGCGGC. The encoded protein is CASSQDSRG. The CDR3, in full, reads CASSQDSRGYTF.